At least ten counts were recorded for the clone carrying this T cell receptor beta chain. Its antigen is as yet unknown. These data are taken from a study of response to subunit inactivated influenza vaccine. Whole-study findings and limits: The study's authors posited that every seasonal influenza vaccination enlists few new T cells.

The germline V gene encodes CDR1 DFQATT and CDR2 SNEGSKA (reference sequence). The ends lost 5 bases at V and 4 bases at J; junction bases unmatched: 8. The CDR3 runs 14 residues. TCRdb recomputed calls from the RT-PCR reads with MiXCR, one row per CDR3 protein. The sample records under 850,000 distinct CDR3 sequences, about a fifth being singletons. This specimen was PBMCs from blood, taken around 5 days after vaccination. The source of this sequence is a man aged 45-60 years who received an inactivated influenza vaccine. The chain couples TRBV20-1 to TRBJ2-1, with 7 nucleotides matching TRBD1. Here the CDR3 DNA reads TGCAGTGCTTGCCTCGGGACAGCATACAATGAGCAGTTCTTC. Encoded protein: CSACLGTAYNEQFF.